The entry below describes one T cell receptor beta chain. The data derive from a study of blood T cell repertoires in COVID-19. For the study at large: Sites across the United States, Italy and Spain contributed samples from acute and convalescent COVID-19.

Here immunoSEQ multiplex PCR was the method, and the copy in TCRdb shows in-frame clones only, minus some. This table holds a few hundred thousand clones, 80% to 85% found once. The sequenced sample consisted of peripheral blood. This TCR was sampled from an elderly woman with active or convalescent COVID-19.

This CDR3 is CASSLGTSGRETQYF. CDR3 sequence (DNA): TGTGCCAGCAGCTTAGGGACTAGCGGGAGAGAGACCCAGTACTTC. The V call is TRBV7-7, the J call TRBJ2-5; 13 positions agree with TRBD2. Germline CDR1 and CDR2: SSHAT and FNYEAQ (reference sequence). V trimming: 1 base; J trimming: 4 bases; junction bases outside the gene matches: 0. This CDR3 has 15 amino acids.